One and the same sample provided the 19 T cell receptor beta chains below, sequenced in a study of cytomegalovirus exposure and HLA in healthy donors. The PCR used 60 Vbeta and 13 Jbeta primers. Sequencing used immunoSEQ multiplex PCR; TCRdb keeps in-frame clones, though not all of them. The sample lists about 170,000 clones, roughly 80% occurring once. Sequencing input: PBMCs. The receptors were sampled from a man aged 25 to 45 in good health and CMV-seropositive.

The J gene is TRBJ2-6, the V gene TRBV28, with 9 bases fitting TRBD1. This CDR3 has 15 residues. V was clipped by 4 bases and J by 6 bases; unmatched bases: 4. Germline V gene lookup returns CDR1 MDHEN and CDR2 SYDVKM. The CDR3 sequence: CASSWGQGEANVLTF. CDR3 coding DNA: TGTGCCAGCAGTTGGGGACAGGGCGAGGCCAACGTCCTGACTTTC.

This chain connects TRBV10-1 to TRBJ1-3; 10 bases align to TRBD1. The trim removed 6 bases at V and 4 bases at J, leaving 3 bases unmatched. Germline loops: CDR1 WNHNN, CDR2 SYGVQD (reference sequence). This CDR3 is built from 14 residues. In nucleotides, the CDR3 is TGCGCCAGCAGGGGGACAGGGGCCGGAAACACCATATATTTT. This sequence encodes CASRGTGAGNTIYF.

The sample holds a few counts of this clone. V is TRBV21-1 and J is TRBJ2-7; TRBD2, as called in the table, went unchecked against the DNA. TRBV21-1 is tagged as a pseudogene. The CDR3 consists of 14 residues. The CDR3 sequence is CASSRGSGRYEQYF. The DNA of the CDR3 is TGTGCCAGCAGTCGTGGTAGCGGGAGATACGAGCAGTACTTC.

This clone is a singleton in its sample. This chain uses TRBV13 with TRBJ2-7, with D perhaps TRBD1 (6 bases). Trimming left V 5 bases short and J 9 bases short, with 14 bases between. This CDR3 spans 12 amino acids. CDR1 is PRHDT and CDR2 is FYEKMQ in the germline V gene (reference sequence). The CDR3 DNA follows: TGTGCCAGCAGCCCTAGTGGGGGCGGGCAGTACTTC. Translated, it gives CASSPSGGGQYF.

The rearrangement uses TRBV6-5 and TRBJ2-7; 7 positions agree with TRBD2. Germline CDR1 is MNHEY and CDR2 is SVGAGI. V was pared by 6 bases and J by 3 bases, with 11 bases of the junction left unmatched. The CDR3 length is 15 residues. CDR3 nucleotide sequence: TGTGCCAGCAGCCACCCTGGCGGGGGTATCTACGAGCAGTACTTC. Encoded protein: CASSHPGGGIYEQYF.

The chain carries TRBV2 and TRBJ2-3; TRBD1 is a possible D gene (5 bases). This CDR3 comprises 14 residues. Trimming removed 4 bases at V and 1 base at J, with 9 bases between. Germline V gene data show CDR1 as SNHLY and CDR2 as FYNNEI. The CDR3 sequence is CASSVGVRTDTQYF. Written as DNA, the CDR3 is TGTGCCAGCAGTGTAGGGGTTCGCACAGATACGCAGTATTTT.

This sequence joins TRBV5-1 and TRBJ2-6; D is perhaps TRBD1 (5 bases). CDR1 and CDR2 (germline): SGHRS, YFSETQ. Trimming left V 0 bases short and J 0 bases short, with 13 bases between. The CDR3 sequence is 18 residues long. The CDR3 here is CASSLGSRTYSGANVLTF. The CDR3 DNA reads as TGCGCCAGCAGCTTGGGTTCCAGGACATACTCTGGGGCCAACGTCCTGACTTTC.

This chain joins TRBV9 and TRBJ1-1; D unclear. The V gene lost 3 bases and the J gene lost 3 bases, with 9 bases spanning the gap. The germline V gene has CDR1 SGDLS and CDR2 YYNGEE. CDR3 size: 13 residues. CDR3 residues: CASSARWYTEAFF. For the CDR3, the DNA is TGTGCCAGCAGCGCCCGGTGGTACACTGAAGCTTTCTTT.

The chain's CDR3 is CASSSDRTGTDEQYF. In DNA, the CDR3 is TGTGCCAGCAGCTCCGACCGGACAGGGACCGACGAGCAGTACTTC. The genes are TRBV7-9 and TRBJ2-5, with TRBD1 identical over 8 bases. The closer fit of TRBJ2-7 to the DNA end suggests the J call may be wrong. The germline V gene encodes CDR1 SEHNR and CDR2 FQNEAQ (reference sequence). The length of the CDR3 is 15 residues.

The chain joins TRBV27 to TRBJ1-6; 9 bases map to TRBD1. J was trimmed by 10 bases and V by 5 bases; bases with no gene match: 12. The CDR3 has 16 residues. Germline CDR1 and CDR2: MNHEY and SMNVEV (reference sequence). In DNA, the CDR3 is TGTGCCAGCAGTCCCTTTAAGGGACAGGGACGATCACCCCTCCACTTT. It encodes CASSPFKGQGRSPLHF.

V usage is TRBV5-1 and J usage is TRBJ2-3, with 8 nucleotides matching TRBD2. There are 14 residues in the CDR3. The trim removed 0 bases at V and 6 bases at J, leaving 3 bases unmatched. CDR1 is SGHRS and CDR2 is YFSETQ in the germline V gene. This chain's CDR3 is CASSLGLARDTQYF. The DNA of the CDR3 is TGCGCCAGCAGCTTGGGACTAGCGAGGGATACGCAGTATTTT. Based on the CDR3 plus reference TRBV5-1 and TRBJ2-3, the full variable domain is KAGVTQTPRYLIKTRGQQVTLSCSPISGHRSVSWYQQTPGQGLQFLFEYFSETQRNKGNFPGRFSGRQFSNSRSEMNVSTLELGDSALYLCASSLGLARDTQYFGPGTRLTVL.

This chain links TRBV30 with TRBJ1-1; the D is unclear. CDR1 is GTSNPN, CDR2 SVGIG, per germline (reference sequence). This CDR3 has 13 residues. Trimming took 0 bases from V and 1 from J, leaving 6 bases between them. In nucleotides, the CDR3 is TGTGCCTGGAGTGTAGGCGGGAACACTGAAGCTTTCTTT. It yields the protein CAWSVGGNTEAFF.

This chain links TRBV9 with TRBJ2-2, with D maybe TRBD1 (6 bases). The CDR3 consists of 16 residues. Per germline, CDR1 SGDLS and CDR2 YYNGEE. V dropped 5 bases and J dropped 0 bases, with 14 bases sitting between them. CDR3 in DNA: TGTGCCAGCAGTCTCAACAGGGTTTCGAACACCGGGGAGCTGTTTTTT. Its translation is CASSLNRVSNTGELFF.

The genes are TRBV6-5 and TRBJ2-7; TRBD2 matches at 8 bases. Germline CDR1 MNHEY, CDR2 SVGAGI. The CDR3 runs to 15 residues. J lost 3 bases, V lost 4 bases, and 8 bases had no gene match. CDR3 coding DNA: TGTGCCAGCAGTTTAGCGGGATCCGGGGTCTACGAGCAGTACTTC. This encodes CASSLAGSGVYEQYF.

The chain links TRBV27 to TRBJ2-1; a possible D gene is TRBD2 (6 bases). V was trimmed by 6 bases and J by 2 bases, leaving 17 bases between them. The CDR3 contains 16 residues. CDR1 is MNHEY, CDR2 SMNVEV, per germline (reference sequence). DNA for the CDR3: TGTGCCAGCAGCCCGGGGGACGGCTTGACCTACAATGAGCAGTTCTTC. Protein sequence: CASSPGDGLTYNEQFF.

This clone was detected a few times. The chain has TRBV27 and TRBJ1-3, with D maybe TRBD1 (5 bases). CDR1 and CDR2 (germline): MNHEY, SMNVEV (reference sequence). The CDR3 is made up of 16 amino acids. V gave up 3 bases and J gave up 3 bases, with 15 bases separating them. The CDR3 DNA reads TGTGCCAGCAGTTTTACTCGCGGGACCGTTGGAAACACCATATATTTT. Its translation: CASSFTRGTVGNTIYF.

The V call is TRBV6-1, the J call TRBJ2-1, with 13 bases that match TRBD2. Germline CDR1 is MNHNS and CDR2 is SASEGT. This CDR3 has 15 residues. The ends lost 5 bases at V and 5 bases at J; junction bases unmatched: 3. CDR3 region: CASSHGLAGDNEQFF. CDR3 in DNA: TGTGCCAGCAGTCATGGACTAGCGGGAGACAATGAGCAGTTCTTC.

The CDR3 DNA is TGTGCCAGCAGCATGGATAGCGGGGGGGCCAATGAGCAGTTCTTC. Residues: CASSMDSGGANEQFF. The V and J genes are TRBV4-2 and TRBJ2-1; 11 nucleotides match TRBD2. Germline lookup yields CDR1 LGHNA and CDR2 YNFKEQ. V shed 5 bases, J shed 6 bases, and the junction held 6 bases outside the gene matches. The CDR3 runs to 15 residues.

This chain connects TRBV19 to TRBJ2-5; 9 nucleotides align to TRBD2. CDR1 is LNHDA, CDR2 SQIVND, per germline (reference sequence). V trimming: 2 bases; J trimming: 5 bases; junction bases outside the gene matches: 6. CDR3 length equals 15 residues. Here the CDR3 reads CASSIIAGAGETQYF. The CDR3 bases are TGTGCCAGTAGTATAATAGCGGGAGCGGGGGAGACCCAGTACTTC.